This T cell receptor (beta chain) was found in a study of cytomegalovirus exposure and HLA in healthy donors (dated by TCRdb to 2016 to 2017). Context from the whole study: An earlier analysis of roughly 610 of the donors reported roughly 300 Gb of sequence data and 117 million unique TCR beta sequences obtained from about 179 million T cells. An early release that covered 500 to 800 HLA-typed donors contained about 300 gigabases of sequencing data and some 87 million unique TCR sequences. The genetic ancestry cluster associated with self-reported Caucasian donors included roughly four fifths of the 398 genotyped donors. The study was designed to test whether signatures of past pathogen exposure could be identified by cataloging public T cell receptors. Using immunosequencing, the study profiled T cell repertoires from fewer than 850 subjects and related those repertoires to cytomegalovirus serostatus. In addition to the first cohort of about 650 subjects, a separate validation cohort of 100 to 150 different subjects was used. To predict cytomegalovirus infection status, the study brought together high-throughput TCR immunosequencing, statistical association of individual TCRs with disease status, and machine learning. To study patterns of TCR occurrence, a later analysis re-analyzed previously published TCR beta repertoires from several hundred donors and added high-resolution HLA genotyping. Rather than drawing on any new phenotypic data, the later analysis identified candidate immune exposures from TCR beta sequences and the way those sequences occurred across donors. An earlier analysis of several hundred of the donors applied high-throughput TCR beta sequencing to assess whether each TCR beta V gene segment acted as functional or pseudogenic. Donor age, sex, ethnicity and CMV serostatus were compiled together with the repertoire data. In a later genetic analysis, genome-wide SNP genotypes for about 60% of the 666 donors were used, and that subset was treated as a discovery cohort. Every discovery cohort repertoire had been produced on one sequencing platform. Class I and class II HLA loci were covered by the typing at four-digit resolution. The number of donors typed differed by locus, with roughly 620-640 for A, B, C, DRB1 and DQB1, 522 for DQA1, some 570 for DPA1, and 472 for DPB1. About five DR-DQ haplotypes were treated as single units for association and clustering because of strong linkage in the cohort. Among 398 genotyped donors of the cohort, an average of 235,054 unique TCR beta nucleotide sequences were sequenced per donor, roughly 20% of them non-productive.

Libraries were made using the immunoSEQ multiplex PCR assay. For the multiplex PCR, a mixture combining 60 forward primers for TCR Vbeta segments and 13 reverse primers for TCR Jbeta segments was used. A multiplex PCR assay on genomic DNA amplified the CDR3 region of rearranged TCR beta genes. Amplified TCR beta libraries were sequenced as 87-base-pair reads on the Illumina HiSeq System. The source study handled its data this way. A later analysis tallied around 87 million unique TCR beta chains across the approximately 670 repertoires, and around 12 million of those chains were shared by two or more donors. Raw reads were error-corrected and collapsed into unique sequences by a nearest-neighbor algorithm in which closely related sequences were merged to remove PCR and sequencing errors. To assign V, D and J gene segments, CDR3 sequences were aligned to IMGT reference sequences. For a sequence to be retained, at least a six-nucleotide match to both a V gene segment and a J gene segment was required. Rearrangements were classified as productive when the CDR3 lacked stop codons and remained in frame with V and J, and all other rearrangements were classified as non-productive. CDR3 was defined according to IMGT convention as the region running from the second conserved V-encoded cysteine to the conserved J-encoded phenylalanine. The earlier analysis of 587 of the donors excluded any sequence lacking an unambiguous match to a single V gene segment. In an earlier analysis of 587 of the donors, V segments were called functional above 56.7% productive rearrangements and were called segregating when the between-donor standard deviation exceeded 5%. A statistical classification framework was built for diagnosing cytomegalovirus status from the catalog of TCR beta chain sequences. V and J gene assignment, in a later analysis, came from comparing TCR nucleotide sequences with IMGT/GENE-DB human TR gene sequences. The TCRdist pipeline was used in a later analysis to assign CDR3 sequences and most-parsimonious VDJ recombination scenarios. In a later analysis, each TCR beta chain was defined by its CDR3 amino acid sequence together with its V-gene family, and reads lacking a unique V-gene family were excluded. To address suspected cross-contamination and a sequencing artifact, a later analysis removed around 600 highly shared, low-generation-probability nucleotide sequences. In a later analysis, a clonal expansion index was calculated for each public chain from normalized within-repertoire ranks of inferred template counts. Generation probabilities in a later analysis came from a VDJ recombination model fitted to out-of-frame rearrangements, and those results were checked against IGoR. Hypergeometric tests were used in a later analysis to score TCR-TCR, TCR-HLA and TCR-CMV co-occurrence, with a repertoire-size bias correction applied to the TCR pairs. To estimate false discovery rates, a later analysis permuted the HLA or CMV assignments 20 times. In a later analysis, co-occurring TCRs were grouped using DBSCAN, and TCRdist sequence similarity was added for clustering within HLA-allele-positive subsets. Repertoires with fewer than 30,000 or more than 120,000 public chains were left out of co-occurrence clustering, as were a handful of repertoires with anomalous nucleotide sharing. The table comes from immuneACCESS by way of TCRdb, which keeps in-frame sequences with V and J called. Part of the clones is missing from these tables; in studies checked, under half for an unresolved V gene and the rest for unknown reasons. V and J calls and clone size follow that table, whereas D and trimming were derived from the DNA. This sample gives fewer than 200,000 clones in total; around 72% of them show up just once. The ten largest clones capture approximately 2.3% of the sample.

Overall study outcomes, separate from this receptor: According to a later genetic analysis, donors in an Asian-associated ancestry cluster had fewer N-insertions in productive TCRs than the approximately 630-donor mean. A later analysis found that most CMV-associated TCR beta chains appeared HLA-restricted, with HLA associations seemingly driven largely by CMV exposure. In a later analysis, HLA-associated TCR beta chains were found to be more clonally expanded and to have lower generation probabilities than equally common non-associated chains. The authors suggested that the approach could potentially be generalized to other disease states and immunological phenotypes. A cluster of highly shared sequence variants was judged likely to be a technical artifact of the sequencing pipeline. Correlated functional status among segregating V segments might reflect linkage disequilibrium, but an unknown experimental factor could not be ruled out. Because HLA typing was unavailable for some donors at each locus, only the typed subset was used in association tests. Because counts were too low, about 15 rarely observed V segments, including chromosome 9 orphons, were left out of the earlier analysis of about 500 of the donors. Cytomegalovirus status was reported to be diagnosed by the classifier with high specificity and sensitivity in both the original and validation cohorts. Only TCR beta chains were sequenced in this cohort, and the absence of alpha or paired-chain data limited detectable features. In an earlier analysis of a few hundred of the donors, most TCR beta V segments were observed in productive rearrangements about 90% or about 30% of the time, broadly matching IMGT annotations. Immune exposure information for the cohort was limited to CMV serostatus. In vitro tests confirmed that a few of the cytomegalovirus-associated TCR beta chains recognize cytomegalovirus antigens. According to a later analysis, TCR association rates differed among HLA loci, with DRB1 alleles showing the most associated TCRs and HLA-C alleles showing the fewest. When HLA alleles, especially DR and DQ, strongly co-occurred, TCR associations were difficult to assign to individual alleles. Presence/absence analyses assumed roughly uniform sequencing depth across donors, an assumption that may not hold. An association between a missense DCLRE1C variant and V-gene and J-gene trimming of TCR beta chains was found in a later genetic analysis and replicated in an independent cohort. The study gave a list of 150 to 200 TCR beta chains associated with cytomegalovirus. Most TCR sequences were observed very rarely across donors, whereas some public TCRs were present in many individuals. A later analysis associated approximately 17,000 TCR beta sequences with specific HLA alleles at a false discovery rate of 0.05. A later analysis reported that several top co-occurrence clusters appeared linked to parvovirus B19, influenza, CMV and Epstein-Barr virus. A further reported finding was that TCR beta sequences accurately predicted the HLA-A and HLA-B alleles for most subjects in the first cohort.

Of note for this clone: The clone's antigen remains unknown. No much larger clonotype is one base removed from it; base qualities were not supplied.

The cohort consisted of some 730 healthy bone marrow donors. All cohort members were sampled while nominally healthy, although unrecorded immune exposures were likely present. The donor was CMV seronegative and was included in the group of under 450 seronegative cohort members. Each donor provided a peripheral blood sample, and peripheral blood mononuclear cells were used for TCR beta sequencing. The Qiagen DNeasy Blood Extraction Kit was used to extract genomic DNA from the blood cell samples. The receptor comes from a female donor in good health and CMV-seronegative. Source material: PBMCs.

The CDR3 is CASSSLGGREYYEQYF. Read as DNA, the sequence is TGTGCCAGCAGCTCGCTGGGGGGGCGGGAATACTACGAGCAGTACTTC. The V and J segments used are TRBV11-2 and TRBJ2-7; the D segment could be TRBD2, given 7 matching bases. Via the germline V gene, CDR1 is SGHAT and CDR2 FQNNGV. From the cysteine through the phenylalanine, the CDR3 covers 16 amino acids. Only the CDR3 DNA stays, 48 bases, in frame from base 1. Trimming removed 4 bases from V and 3 bases from J, leaving 19 bases between the germline ends.